These T cell receptor beta chains were read from a single sample in a study of patients and donors after allogeneic stem cell transplantation. TCRdb reprocessed the RT-PCR reads via MiXCR and lists one record per CDR3 protein. Of about 160,000 distinct CDR3 sequences listed, about 24% are singletons. The sample consisted of blood, either unsorted or a sorted T cell fraction (not recorded which). These receptors all come from a human donor who was either an allogeneic HSCT recipient or a stem cell or donor lymphocyte infusion donor (not recorded which). It is not recorded whose cells these are; they may come from a transplant donor. Each CDR3 is given with its conserved first and last residue. A D gene is named only where the DNA matches it firmly. Clone size is shown for a subset of rows, as once, few, many or a class of expanded clone.

CDR3 length: 14; V gene: TRBV10-3; clone size: -; J gene: TRBJ2-5; D gene: TRBD1; CDR3 DNA: TGTGCCATCACCGCCGGGACAGGGTTGGGGACCCAGTACTTC; CDR3 protein: CAITAGTGLGTQYF
CDR3 length: 11; V gene: TRBV6-5; clone size: few; J gene: TRBJ2-2; D gene: -; CDR3 DNA: TGTGCCAGCAGTATCGGCGGGGAGCTGTTTTTT; CDR3 protein: CASSIGGELFF
CDR3 length: 15; V gene: TRBV5-1; clone size: -; J gene: TRBJ2-3; D gene: -; CDR3 DNA: TGCGCCAGCAGCCCTGACTCGAGGCTCGCAGATACGCAGTATTTT; CDR3 protein: CASSPDSRLADTQYF
CDR3 length: 13; V gene: TRBV7-3; clone size: -; J gene: TRBJ2-7; D gene: TRBD1; CDR3 DNA: TGTGCCAGCAGCTGGGACAGGGCCTACGAGCAGTACTTC; CDR3 protein: CASSWDRAYEQYF
CDR3 length: 13; V gene: TRBV12-3/TRBV12-4; clone size: -; J gene: TRBJ1-5; D gene: -; CDR3 DNA: TGTGCCAGCCAAAGGCTCGGCAATCAGCCCCAGCATTTT; CDR3 protein: CASQRLGNQPQHF
CDR3 length: 15; V gene: TRBV6-2/TRBV6-3; clone size: -; J gene: TRBJ1-1; D gene: -; CDR3 DNA: TGTGCCAGCAGGCCCACCACCCTGACGGGGACTGAAGCTTTCTTT; CDR3 protein: CASRPTTLTGTEAFF
CDR3 length: 13; V gene: TRBV6-2/TRBV6-3; clone size: many; J gene: TRBJ1-4; D gene: -; CDR3 DNA: TGTGCCAGCAGTTACCGGAAAGATGGAAAACTGTTTTTT; CDR3 protein: CASSYRKDGKLFF
CDR3 length: 17; V gene: TRBV4-3; clone size: few; J gene: TRBJ2-1; D gene: -; CDR3 DNA: TGCGCCAGCAGCCAACTGCGGGACTCCAAAATCCACAATGAGCAGTTCTTC; CDR3 protein: CASSQLRDSKIHNEQFF
CDR3 length: 16; V gene: TRBV12-3/TRBV12-4; clone size: -; J gene: TRBJ2-5; D gene: TRBD1; CDR3 DNA: TGTGCCAGCAGTCCCTGGGACAGTTCGTCCTGGCAGACCCAGTACTTC; CDR3 protein: CASSPWDSSSWQTQYF
CDR3 length: 11; V gene: TRBV12-3/TRBV12-4; clone size: -; J gene: TRBJ2-7; D gene: -; CDR3 DNA: TGTGCCAGCAGTCGGGGACGGGAGCAGTACTTC; CDR3 protein: CASSRGREQYF
CDR3 length: 12; V gene: TRBV20-1; clone size: -; J gene: TRBJ2-2; D gene: -; CDR3 DNA: TGCAGTGCTAGACGAGGGACCGGGGAGCTGTTTTTT; CDR3 protein: CSARRGTGELFF
CDR3 length: 14; V gene: TRBV6-5; clone size: few; J gene: TRBJ1-1; D gene: -; CDR3 DNA: TGTGCCAGCAGTTACTTTGGGGGGGGGCCTGAAGCTTTCTTT; CDR3 protein: CASSYFGGGPEAFF
CDR3 length: 15; V gene: TRBV5-1; clone size: many; J gene: TRBJ1-1; D gene: -; CDR3 DNA: TGCGCCAGCAGCGAGGGAGGAAGGATGAACACTGAAGCTTTCTTT; CDR3 protein: CASSEGGRMNTEAFF
CDR3 length: 13; V gene: TRBV6-5; clone size: many; J gene: TRBJ1-2; D gene: TRBD1; CDR3 DNA: TGTGCCAGTCGGACAGGGTTATACTATGGCTACACCTTC; CDR3 protein: CASRTGLYYGYTF
CDR3 length: 14; V gene: TRBV29-1; clone size: few; J gene: TRBJ2-7; D gene: TRBD1; CDR3 DNA: TGCAGCGTTGAAGGCGGGACAGGAGCCTACGAGCAGTACTTC; CDR3 protein: CSVEGGTGAYEQYF
CDR3 length: 14; V gene: TRBV6-5; clone size: few; J gene: TRBJ1-1; D gene: TRBD1; CDR3 DNA: TGTGCCAGCGGCAGGGGGTCGAGTGGCACTGAAGCTTTCTTT; CDR3 protein: CASGRGSSGTEAFF
CDR3 length: 13; V gene: TRBV6-5; clone size: few; J gene: TRBJ2-5; D gene: -; CDR3 DNA: TGTGCCAGCAGCTTTTTCGGAGGCGAGACCCAGTACTTC; CDR3 protein: CASSFFGGETQYF
CDR3 length: 16; V gene: TRBV27; clone size: -; J gene: TRBJ1-4; D gene: -; CDR3 DNA: TGTGTCAGCAGCCCTCCTGACCCCTCCAGGGGTGAAAAACTGTTTTTT; CDR3 protein: CVSSPPDPSRGEKLFF
CDR3 length: 14; V gene: TRBV9; clone size: once; J gene: TRBJ2-7; D gene: TRBD2; CDR3 DNA: TGTGCCAGCAGCGTAGTGCGGGAGGGCCTTGAGCAGTACTTC; CDR3 protein: CASSVVREGLEQYF
CDR3 length: 15; V gene: TRBV27; clone size: -; J gene: TRBJ2-1; D gene: TRBD2; CDR3 DNA: TGTGCCAGCAGTTTAGCGGGAGGGCCCAACAATGAGCAGTTCTTC; CDR3 protein: CASSLAGGPNNEQFF
CDR3 length: 16; V gene: TRBV20-1; clone size: few; J gene: TRBJ2-3; D gene: TRBD2; CDR3 DNA: TGCAGTGCTAGAGATGGTGGGCGGGAGGCCACAGATACGCAGTATTTT; CDR3 protein: CSARDGGREATDTQYF
CDR3 length: 16; V gene: TRBV15; clone size: few; J gene: TRBJ1-2; D gene: -; CDR3 DNA: TGTGCCACCAGCAGACTCCGTAAACAGATCACTGGGGGCTACACCTTC; CDR3 protein: CATSRLRKQITGGYTF
CDR3 length: 14; V gene: TRBV7-2; clone size: -; J gene: TRBJ2-5; D gene: TRBD1; CDR3 DNA: TGTGCCAGCAAACCTGACAGGGGGATTGAGACCCAGTACTTC; CDR3 protein: CASKPDRGIETQYF
CDR3 length: 15; V gene: TRBV14; clone size: few; J gene: TRBJ1-1; D gene: TRBD1; CDR3 DNA: TGTGCCAGCAGCCAAGCGGGCAGGGGGCACACTGAAGCTTTCTTT; CDR3 protein: CASSQAGRGHTEAFF
CDR3 length: 13; V gene: TRBV12-3/TRBV12-4; clone size: few; J gene: TRBJ1-2; D gene: -; CDR3 DNA: TGTGCCAGCAGTTTAATTGGAGCCTATGGCTACACCTTC; CDR3 protein: CASSLIGAYGYTF
CDR3 length: 16; V gene: TRBV3-1; clone size: few; J gene: TRBJ2-3; D gene: TRBD2; CDR3 DNA: TGTGCCAGCAGCCGGACTAGCGGGGGGCCCACAGATACGCAGTATTTT; CDR3 protein: CASSRTSGGPTDTQYF
CDR3 length: 20; V gene: TRBV18; clone size: few; J gene: TRBJ1-5; D gene: TRBD1; CDR3 DNA: TGTGCCAGCTCATCAAAGAATTACAGGGGGGTCCCTTATAGCAATCAGCCCCAGCATTTT; CDR3 protein: CASSSKNYRGVPYSNQPQHF
CDR3 length: 16; V gene: TRBV18; clone size: few; J gene: TRBJ2-7; D gene: TRBD1; CDR3 DNA: TGTGCCAGCTCCAACCGACAGGGGGCGTTTTCCTACGAGCAGTACTTC; CDR3 protein: CASSNRQGAFSYEQYF
CDR3 length: 13; V gene: TRBV20-1; clone size: many; J gene: TRBJ1-2; D gene: -; CDR3 DNA: TGCAGTGCCGCGACGAGGGGCATCTATGGCTACACCTTC; CDR3 protein: CSAATRGIYGYTF
CDR3 length: 13; V gene: TRBV3-1; clone size: -; J gene: TRBJ2-3; D gene: -; CDR3 DNA: TGTGCCAGCAGCTTCCCGACCACAGATACGCAGTATTTT; CDR3 protein: CASSFPTTDTQYF
CDR3 length: 15; V gene: TRBV6-5; clone size: -; J gene: TRBJ2-5; D gene: TRBD1; CDR3 DNA: TGTGCCAGCAGACCGGGCCTCTTCAGGGGGGAGACCCAGTACTTC; CDR3 protein: CASRPGLFRGETQYF
CDR3 length: 17; V gene: TRBV9; clone size: -; J gene: TRBJ2-3; D gene: TRBD2; CDR3 DNA: TGTGCCAGCAGCCCGATGACTAGCGGGGGACTCGTGGATACGCAGTATTTT; CDR3 protein: CASSPMTSGGLVDTQYF
CDR3 length: 16; V gene: TRBV12-3/TRBV12-4; clone size: -; J gene: TRBJ1-3; D gene: TRBD1; CDR3 DNA: TGTGCCAGCACCGCCGGGACAGGGCGCTCTGGAAACACCATATATTTT; CDR3 protein: CASTAGTGRSGNTIYF
CDR3 length: 15; V gene: TRBV20-1; clone size: -; J gene: TRBJ2-6; D gene: TRBD1; CDR3 DNA: TGCAGTGCTCGACAGGGGGCAAAAGGGGCCAACGTCCTGACTTTC; CDR3 protein: CSARQGAKGANVLTF
CDR3 length: 15; V gene: TRBV20-1; clone size: -; J gene: TRBJ2-7; D gene: -; CDR3 DNA: TGCAGTGCTAGCTCAACTCGTTCTCGCTCCTACGAGCAGTACTTC; CDR3 protein: CSASSTRSRSYEQYF
CDR3 length: 12; V gene: TRBV6-5; clone size: few; J gene: TRBJ2-2; D gene: -; CDR3 DNA: TGTGCCAGCAGGGCCCTTCTTGGGGAGCTGTTTTTT; CDR3 protein: CASRALLGELFF
CDR3 length: 15; V gene: TRBV25-1; clone size: few; J gene: TRBJ2-2; D gene: -; CDR3 DNA: TGTGCCAGCAGTGGTCTGAGCGCGAACACCGGGGAGCTGTTTTTT; CDR3 protein: CASSGLSANTGELFF
CDR3 length: 14; V gene: TRBV29-1; clone size: few; J gene: TRBJ2-1; D gene: -; CDR3 DNA: TGCAGCGCTGGCCGGGACCCTCACTGGGTTGAGCAGTTCTTC; CDR3 protein: CSAGRDPHWVEQFF
CDR3 length: 13; V gene: TRBV4-3; clone size: -; J gene: TRBJ2-5; D gene: -; CDR3 DNA: TGCGCCAGCAGCGGCAGAGGATGGGAGACCCAGTACTTC; CDR3 protein: CASSGRGWETQYF
CDR3 length: 15; V gene: TRBV7-9; clone size: -; J gene: TRBJ2-6; D gene: -; CDR3 DNA: TGTGCCAGCAGCTTAGGTCAGTCTGGGGCCAACGTCCTGACTTTC; CDR3 protein: CASSLGQSGANVLTF
CDR3 length: 14; V gene: TRBV12-3/TRBV12-4; clone size: -; J gene: TRBJ2-5; D gene: TRBD2; CDR3 DNA: TGTGCCAGCAACCGCGGGGGGGGCGAAGAGACCCAGTACTTC; CDR3 protein: CASNRGGGEETQYF
CDR3 length: 13; V gene: TRBV27; clone size: few; J gene: TRBJ1-1; D gene: TRBD1; CDR3 DNA: TGTGCCAGCAAATTACAGGGGGCTACTGAAGCTTTCTTT; CDR3 protein: CASKLQGATEAFF
CDR3 length: 14; V gene: TRBV29-1; clone size: many; J gene: TRBJ1-1; D gene: -; CDR3 DNA: TGCAGCGTTGAAGACAGTACCTGGAACACTGAAGCTTTCTTT; CDR3 protein: CSVEDSTWNTEAFF
CDR3 length: 12; V gene: TRBV5-1; clone size: -; J gene: TRBJ2-7; D gene: -; CDR3 DNA: TGCGCCAGCAGCTTGGAACAGGGCGAGCAGTACTTC; CDR3 protein: CASSLEQGEQYF
CDR3 length: 13; V gene: TRBV3-1; clone size: few; J gene: TRBJ1-1; D gene: TRBD1; CDR3 DNA: TGTGCCACCCTGGGGACAGGGAACACTGAAGCTTTCTTT; CDR3 protein: CATLGTGNTEAFF
CDR3 length: 15; V gene: TRBV5-1; clone size: -; J gene: TRBJ2-1; D gene: -; CDR3 DNA: TGCGCCAGCAGCTTGGCCGGGACTTGGGGTGAACGGCAGTTCTTC; CDR3 protein: CASSLAGTWGERQFF